This record concerns one TCR beta chain sequence. The sample holds a few counts of this clone. Its binding antigen is unknown. No quality values exist for individual bases; no much larger clone is one base distant. All of the isolated RNA was reverse transcribed with the High Capacity cDNA Reverse Transcription Kit, so expressed TCRB transcripts were sequenced. Naive, central memory and regulatory T cell samples underwent deep immunoSEQ sequencing, averaging roughly 3.3 million total reads per sample. Sorted cells were lysed in RLT buffer and RNA was extracted with DNase-treated RNeasy Micro or Mini kits, depending on cell number. To prevent cross-contamination, every cell subset was processed on its own, while patient and healthy donor samples were processed together. TCRB sequences were amplified from cDNA with the immunoSEQ multiplex PCR, producing 87-bp fragments spanning the CDR3 region. Sequencing of the amplicons was done on the Illumina HiSeq platform. Concerning the study's data processing: PCR bias was computationally corrected using synthetic template baselines, reads within Hamming distance 2 were collapsed, and singletons that could not be merged were discarded. Reads were aligned against IMGT so that V, D and J genes, CDR3 length and insertions or deletions at six rearrangement sites could be assigned. Within each subset, clonotype counts were normalized to sorted cell number, and only after that were true diversity and Gini coefficients computed with the tcR R package. Repertoire sharing was quantified using the overlap coefficient calculated on TCRB nucleotide sequences. As a proxy for the pre-selection repertoire, out-of-frame TCRB sequences from naive cells were analyzed. The table comes from immuneACCESS by way of TCRdb, which keeps in-frame sequences with V and J called. Part of the clones is missing from these tables; in studies checked, under half for an unresolved V gene and the rest for unknown reasons. V and J calls and clone size come straight from that table; D and trimming were deduced from the DNA. Across this sample there are about 650,000 clones, with 9.5% to 15% seen only once. About 0.11% of the sample is in the top ten clones.

This entry is derived from a study of beta chain features in type 1 diabetes listed by TCRdb under 2018. With respect to the entire study: Mean age, gender distribution, total cell number and subset yield were not different between patients and healthy donors. A total of roughly 100 million sorted cells were examined across all samples, and RNA yield correlated strongly with the number of cells per subset. The study compared the TCRB repertoires of sorted circulating CD4+ T cell subsets in recently diagnosed type 1 diabetes patients with those in matched healthy donors. Whereas all 30 or so donors provided naive and central memory subsets, regulatory and stem cell-like memory subsets were isolated from just 8 patients and about 8 healthy donors. Findings and caveats that apply to the study as a whole: Fewer insertions and more nucleotide deletions at VDJ recombination sites were observed in patients with type 1 diabetes, implying thymic rearrangement abnormalities. Because small numbers of individuals were included in the HLA sub-analyses, any influence of HLA type on TCRB rearrangement was left unresolved. Shorter templates might have been favored by PCR, but patient and control samples were amplified and corrected together, so both groups would have been affected equally by any skew. Type 1 diabetes patients showed a moderate but significant shortening of TCRB CDR3 length in all four CD4+ subsets. Naive, central memory and regulatory TCRB repertoires appeared to be more similar among patients than among healthy donors. Sequencing cDNA rather than genomic DNA could over-represent highly expressing activated cells, although activation and CD3 levels did not differ between groups.

A single peripheral blood draw of around 120 mL on average was collected from each donor into heparinised tubes. A BD FACSAria II was used to sort naive, central memory, regulatory and stem cell-like memory CD4+ T cells with a panel that included CD45RO, CCR7, CD25, CD127, CD95 and CD27. Every sorted population had a purity above 95%. PBMCs were isolated immediately by Lymphoprep density gradient centrifugation and stained directly without culture. So that batch effects would be minimized, each experiment stained and sorted samples in pairs, pairing one healthy donor with one patient. What was sequenced was naive CD4+ T cells from blood. The cell subset or site label, as the study defines it: true naive CD4+ T cells. This sequence originates from a young man with type 1 diabetes.

The sequenced DNA: TGTGCCTGGAGTGTACCCGGACAGGTTGGAAACACCATATATTTT. This encodes CAWSVPGQVGNTIYF. The sequence links TRBV30 to TRBJ1-3, with 7 bases matching TRBD1. Reading the germline V gene (reference sequence) gives CDR1 GTSNPN and CDR2 SVGIG. For this chain, trimming is 0 bases at the V end and 3 bases at the J end, and the number of junction bases without a gene match is 5. The CDR3 numbers 15 residues from cysteine through phenylalanine. Here the CDR3 DNA is all that survives: 45 bases in frame from base 1. With the rest looked up from the reference TRBV30 and TRBJ1-3 genes rather than sequenced, the full variable domain is SQTIHQWPATLVQPVGSPLSLECTVEGTSNPNLYWYRQAAGRGLQLLFYSVGIGQISSEVPQNLSASRPQDRQFILSSKKLLLSDSGFYLCAWSVPGQVGNTIYFGEGSWLTVV.